This T cell receptor (beta chain) was captured in a study of graft-versus-host responses after intestinal transplantation. Following transplant, bone marrow was collected either from the posterior iliac crest or from another site chosen by the physician. Sequencing used immunoSEQ multiplex PCR; TCRdb keeps in-frame clones, though not all of them. Of more than 9,000 clones listed, nearly 95% were seen once; the top ten hold about a sixth. Germline V gene lookup returns CDR1 SQVTM and CDR2 ANQGSEA. This CDR3 region has 13 residues. Trimming shortened V by 7 bases and J by 1 base, and 10 bases separated the two germline ends. Study-wide results and caveats: Recipient bone marrow held GvH clones, some seen earlier in ileum or blood.

About this clone itself: Its specificity is not known.

The sequence derives from a human patient who received an intestinal transplant, so some T cells may come from the graft donor. This chain links TRBV29-1 with TRBJ2-2, with D possibly TRBD1 on 5 matching bases. The sequencing here drew on bone marrow, taken 521 days after intestinal transplantation. CDR3 sequence: CSACRENTGELFF. The CDR3 DNA follows: TGCAGCGCCTGCAGGGAGAACACCGGGGAGCTGTTTTTT.